This TCR beta chain was captured in a study of blood T cells in healthy people across ages. Study-wide results and limits: Not knowing donor CMV status may have confounded expanded clonotype changes. Unsorted PBMC material precluded a definitive naive versus antigen-experienced comparison.

Donors each provided about 9.5 milliliters of peripheral blood. PBMCs were isolated at a quantity of at least 7 million per sample. V was shortened by 6 bases and J by 2 bases, with 19 bases between the two germline ends. CDR1 LGHDT and CDR2 YNNKEL come from the germline V gene (reference sequence). This CDR3 region has 16 residues. Notes on this clonotype: Its target is not known.

Through a sample-barcoded 5' primer and a J-beta primer mix, a second PCR was run for about 6 to 12 cycles. TCRdb reanalysed the 5' RACE reads using MiXCR and keeps one entry per CDR3 protein. The table has about 900,000 distinct CDR3 sequences, 48% seen once. This sequence was found in a man aged 25-40 years in good health. The chain recombines TRBV3-1 with TRBJ1-1, with D uncertain. The sample was blood. CDR3: CASRARALASNTEAFF. CDR3 sequence (DNA): TGTGCCAGCAGGGCCCGAGCACTAGCCAGTAACACTGAAGCTTTCTTT.